Listed below are T cell receptor beta chains from one sample, sequenced in a study of long-term antiretroviral therapy in people with HIV. Sequencing used immunoSEQ multiplex PCR; TCRdb keeps in-frame clones, though not all of them. The sample holds about 21,000 clones, over 80% seen once. This specimen consisted of unsorted PBMCs, obtained 2.1 years after starting antiretroviral therapy. The source of these receptors is a man aged 18-30 years with HIV. Each CDR3 is given with its conserved first and last residue. Each record gives: clone size, V gene, D gene, J gene, CDR3 DNA, CDR3 protein. The D gene is left open where the match is weak. Where a row states a size, it is once, few, many or the class of an expanded clone; other rows omit it.

-	TRBV9	-	TRBJ1-5	TGTGCCAGCAGCTTACGGACGGGCCATGGGCCCCAGCATTTT	CASSLRTGHGPQHF
-	TRBV27	-	TRBJ2-7	TGTGCCAGCAGTTTCGGGAGCGATACTGGCGGTATCTACGAGCAGTACTTC	CASSFGSDTGGIYEQYF
few	TRBV4-3	-	TRBJ2-2	TGCGCCAGCAGCCAAGAGTGGGGGACCGGGGAGCTGTTTTTT	CASSQEWGTGELFF
-	TRBV6-5	TRBD1	TRBJ1-1	TGTGCCAGCAGAAAGACAGGGGCGGCTTTCTTT	CASRKTGAAFF
-	TRBV25-1	-	TRBJ1-3	TGTGCCAGCAGGGAGACAGCAAGAAACACCATATATTTT	CASRETARNTIYF
-	TRBV9	-	TRBJ2-3	TGTGCCAGCAGCCCCCGCCTAGGGTCAGATACGCAGTATTTT	CASSPRLGSDTQYF
-	TRBV30	-	TRBJ1-1	TGTGCCTTCCAGGGTAAGAACACTGAAGCTTTCTTT	CAFQGKNTEAFF
-	TRBV6-5	-	TRBJ2-2	TGTGCCAGCAGTTACTCGAACAACTTGGCAGGCCGGGAGCTGTTTTTT	CASSYSNNLAGRELFF
-	TRBV15	-	TRBJ1-2	TGTGCCACCAGCACACAATTGACCCCCGGCTACACCTTC	CATSTQLTPGYTF
-	TRBV7-9	-	TRBJ1-5	TGTGCCAGCACCAAAGGGAATCAGCCCCAGCATTTT	CASTKGNQPQHF
-	TRBV30	-	TRBJ1-4	TGTGCCTGGAGTGTAGAGAATGAAAAACTGTTTTTT	CAWSVENEKLFF
-	TRBV30	-	TRBJ1-3	TGTGCCTGGAGTTATGGGGTTGTAAGGAACACCATATATTTT	CAWSYGVVRNTIYF
-	TRBV30	-	TRBJ2-1	TGTGCCTGGGACAGGTCTGGCAATGAGCAGTTCTTC	CAWDRSGNEQFF
-	TRBV18	-	TRBJ2-2	TGTGCCAGCTCACTAAACACCGGGGAGCTGTTTTTT	CASSLNTGELFF
-	TRBV5-1	-	TRBJ2-3	TGCGCCAGCAGCTTGGGAGGACTAAGAGATACGCAGTATTTT	CASSLGGLRDTQYF
-	TRBV2	-	TRBJ2-2	TGTGCCAGCAGTGGGGGGGGCGCGAACACCGGGGAGCTGTTTTTT	CASSGGGANTGELFF
-	TRBV7-6	TRBD1	TRBJ1-2	TGTGCCAGCAGCCCAGGGGGTAGGCCATCGAACTATGGCTACACCTTC	CASSPGGRPSNYGYTF
-	TRBV18	-	TRBJ2-7	TGTGCCAGCTCACCCCGCGTCAAGGGGGGCGAGCAGTACTTC	CASSPRVKGGEQYF
-	TRBV6-5	-	TRBJ1-2	TGTGCCAGCAGCCCTTTGGGGGTTGGCTATGGCTACACCTTC	CASSPLGVGYGYTF
once	TRBV30	-	TRBJ2-1	TGTGCCTGGAGAGAAAGCGGAGGCTCCTACAATGAGCAGTTCTTC	CAWRESGGSYNEQFF
-	TRBV19	TRBD2	TRBJ2-7	TGTGCCAGTAGGGGGAGGGCGCACGACGAGCAGTACTTC	CASRGRAHDEQYF
-	TRBV29-1	TRBD1	TRBJ2-7	TGCAGCGTTGTGGGAAGACAGGGGGCGCGCGAGCAGTACTTC	CSVVGRQGAREQYF
-	TRBV9	TRBD1	TRBJ2-3	TGTGCCAGCAGCGCCCGCCGGACAGGGGGCACAGATACGCAGTATTTT	CASSARRTGGTDTQYF
-	TRBV29-1	TRBD1	TRBJ1-3	TGCAGCGCGGGACAGGGGGCTGGAAACACCATATATTTT	CSAGQGAGNTIYF
once	TRBV7-9	-	TRBJ1-1	TGTGCCAGCAGCCCTTCATCCGGGAACACTGAAGCTTTCTTT	CASSPSSGNTEAFF
-	TRBV9	-	TRBJ1-1	TGTGCCAGCAGCGGTGCGGGGGAAACTGAAGCTTTCTTT	CASSGAGETEAFF
-	TRBV5-1	-	TRBJ1-1	TGCGCCAGTTTCGCGGTGGGTGGCACTGAAGCTTTCTTT	CASFAVGGTEAFF
-	TRBV29-1	TRBD2	TRBJ2-1	TGCAGCGGTAGACGTGGGACTAGCATAGGGAATGAGCAGTTCTTC	CSGRRGTSIGNEQFF
-	TRBV4-3	-	TRBJ1-1	TGCGCCAGCAGCCAAGATGGGGGGGCCTATGAAGCTTTCTTT	CASSQDGGAYEAFF
few	TRBV6-6	-	TRBJ2-2	TGTGCCAGCAGTTATCGGGGACGGGGGGAGCTGTTTTTT	CASSYRGRGELFF
-	TRBV27	TRBD1	TRBJ1-6	TGTGCCAGCAGCCCTAGACAGGGGGAAAATTCACCCCTCCACTTT	CASSPRQGENSPLHF
once	TRBV4-3	-	TRBJ2-3	TGCGCCAGCAGCCAAGATAGGAGGGATACGCAGTATTTT	CASSQDRRDTQYF
once	TRBV18	TRBD1	TRBJ2-7	TGTGCCAGCTCACGACCCGGACAGGGTTCGATCTTCCCTTTC	CASSRPGQGSIFPF
-	TRBV18	-	TRBJ1-1	TGTGCCAGCTCACCACTTTCGGGAGAAGCTTTCTTT	CASSPLSGEAFF
-	TRBV25-1	-	TRBJ2-4	TGTGCCAGCGACCCGATAGAGATTCAGTACTTC	CASDPIEIQYF
-	TRBV5-1	-	TRBJ1-1	TGCGCCAGCAGCTTGGGACAAGGGTTTACGACTGAAGCTTTCTTT	CASSLGQGFTTEAFF
-	TRBV5-6	-	TRBJ2-3	TGTGCCAGCACGGGATCGCCGGATACGCAGTATTTT	CASTGSPDTQYF
few	TRBV4-2	-	TRBJ2-7	TGTGCCAGCACCGAGGACTACGAGCAGTACTTC	CASTEDYEQYF
-	TRBV4-3	-	TRBJ1-2	TGCGCCAGCAGCCAAGATCCTACTGGGTGGTTCGGCTACACCTTC	CASSQDPTGWFGYTF
-	TRBV20-1	-	TRBJ1-1	TGCAGTGCTAGAAGGACAGCTGAAGCTTTCTTT	CSARRTAEAFF
-	TRBV2	-	TRBJ1-5	TGTGCCAGCACAAACAGGTTGATACAGCCCCAGCATTTT	CASTNRLIQPQHF
-	TRBV6-5	-	TRBJ2-7	TGTGCCAGCAACCCCAGGCGGGACACTACCTACGAGCAGTACTTC	CASNPRRDTTYEQYF
-	TRBV21-1	-	TRBJ1-3	TGTGCCAGCAGTTTAGGAAACACCATATATTTT	CASSLGNTIYF
-	TRBV6-1	TRBD1	TRBJ1-1	TGTGCCAGCCACAGGGGATTAGAAGCTTTCTTT	CASHRGLEAFF
-	TRBV5-1	-	TRBJ1-2	TGCGCCAGCAGCCCGGACGGGACTATCTATGGCTACACCTTC	CASSPDGTIYGYTF
-	TRBV28	-	TRBJ1-1	TGTGCCAGCAGTCCGGACCCAGCTTTCTTT	CASSPDPAFF
-	TRBV7-3	TRBD2	TRBJ2-2	TGTGCCAGCAGCAGCGCCGAGGAGCGGGAGGGTTACGGGGAGCTGTTTTTT	CASSSAEEREGYGELFF
-	TRBV5-1	-	TRBJ1-2	TGCGCCAGCAGCTTGGAGGGCGGCTATGGCTACACCTTC	CASSLEGGYGYTF
-	TRBV5-6	-	TRBJ1-1	TGTGCCAGCAGCCCCTACAGGCGAACCCCGAACACTGAAGCTTTCTTT	CASSPYRRTPNTEAFF
few	TRBV4-3	TRBD1	TRBJ2-7	TGCGCCAGCAGCCCTGGGACAGGGAGCTACGAGCAGTACTTC	CASSPGTGSYEQYF
-	TRBV27	TRBD1	TRBJ1-6	TGTGCCAGCAGTACCTCCAGGGGGTCACCCCTCCACTTT	CASSTSRGSPLHF
-	TRBV2	-	TRBJ2-5	TGTGCCAGCAGTGGCGGTCAGAAAGAGACCCAGTACTTC	CASSGGQKETQYF
-	TRBV4-1	-	TRBJ1-1	TGCGCCAGCAGCCAAGATCCACAGATGAACACTGAAGCTTTCTTT	CASSQDPQMNTEAFF
-	TRBV4-2	-	TRBJ1-6	TGTGCCAGTTCGGGACCGAAAAGCTCCTATAATTCACCCCTCCACTTT	CASSGPKSSYNSPLHF